The TCR beta chain described here comes from a study of T cell responses to AZD1222 COVID-19 vaccine. TCRdb's copy holds only in-frame clones and misses some; the assay was immunoSEQ multiplex PCR. The sample includes tens of thousands of clones, over 75% of them seen just once. Findings and caveats of the study: Vaccine-associated CD4 TCRs ranged over spike, dominating at 160-218 and 743-854. There were mostly white British donors and more females than males, and clonal diversity was possibly underestimated. Targets within unmutated variant regions were reportedly found for nearly half of spike-specific TCRs. Elevations in Spike-specific TCR breadth and depth followed administration of two AZD1222 doses.

From germline, CDR1 is MDHEN and CDR2 SYDVKM. The CDR3 runs to 13 residues. V shed 4 bases and J 7 bases; nucleotides not matched to a gene: 6. On this clone itself: The target antigen is unknown.

The TCR was taken from an adult in good health. This sequence joins TRBV28 and TRBJ1-2, with 7 bases matching TRBD1. Source: peripheral blood, taken on day 0 of AZD1222 vaccination. The CDR3 sequence: CASSWDRRAGYTF. CDR3 sequence (DNA): TGTGCCAGCAGTTGGGACAGACGGGCTGGCTACACCTTC.